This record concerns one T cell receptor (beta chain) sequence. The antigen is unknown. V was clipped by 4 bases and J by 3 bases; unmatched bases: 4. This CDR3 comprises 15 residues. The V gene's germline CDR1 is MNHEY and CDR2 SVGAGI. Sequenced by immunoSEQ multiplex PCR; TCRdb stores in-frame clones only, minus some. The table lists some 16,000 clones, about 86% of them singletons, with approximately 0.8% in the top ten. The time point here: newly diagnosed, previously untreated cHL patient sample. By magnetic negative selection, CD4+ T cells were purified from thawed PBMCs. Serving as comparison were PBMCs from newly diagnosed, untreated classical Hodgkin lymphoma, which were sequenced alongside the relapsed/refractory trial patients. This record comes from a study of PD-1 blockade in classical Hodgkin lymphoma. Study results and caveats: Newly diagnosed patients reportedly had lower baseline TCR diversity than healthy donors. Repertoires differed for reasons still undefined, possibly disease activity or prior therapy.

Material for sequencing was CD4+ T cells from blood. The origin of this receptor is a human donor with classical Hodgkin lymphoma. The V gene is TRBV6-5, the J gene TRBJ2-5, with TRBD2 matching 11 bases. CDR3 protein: CASSFLAGGKETQYF. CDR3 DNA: TGTGCCAGCAGTTTTCTAGCGGGAGGAAAAGAGACCCAGTACTTC.